This T cell receptor (beta chain) was obtained from a study of blood T cell repertoires in COVID-19. Across the whole study: PBMCs, B-cell-depleted T cells, or T cells provided the cDNA or gDNA that made up the material.

Original processing methods: Amplifying reference gene primers gave estimates of nucleated cell counts. Some clones are missing from TCRdb's copy, which holds only in-frame ones; the method was immunoSEQ multiplex PCR. That table supplies the V and J calls and clone size; D and trimming were determined from the DNA. Of some 54,000 clones detected, roughly four fifths appear once; the ten largest clones hold about 1.8%. The ends were cut back, 1 base at V and 5 bases at J, with 11 bases in the middle. CDR1 SGHDN and CDR2 FVKESK come from the germline V gene. The CDR3 consists of 15 residues. The sequencing input was peripheral blood. The clonotype originates from an older woman with acute or convalescent COVID-19. J is TRBJ2-2 and V is TRBV14; D may be TRBD1 (5 bases). CDR3 amino acids: CASSQVQGRTGELFF. DNA for the CDR3: TGTGCCAGCAGCCAAGTCCAGGGAAGAACCGGGGAGCTGTTTTTT.